The next 11 T cell receptor beta chains were all read from a single sample in a study of blood T cell repertoires in COVID-19 (dated by TCRdb to the early 2020s). The library was obtained by the immunoSEQ multiplex PCR assay. Imported from immuneACCESS, the table was reduced by TCRdb to in-frame sequences with V and J called. These copies leave out some clones; in studies compared against another copy, an unresolved V gene accounts for under half, and the cause of the remainder is not known. The sample table contains about 80,000 clones; only one count was recorded for 78% of them. The leading ten clones occupy around 15% of the sample. The sequencing sample was made of peripheral blood. The receptor source for this set is a human donor in a cohort sampled during active COVID-19.

This chain uses TRBV9 with TRBJ2-1, with 7 nucleotides matching TRBD2. The CDR3 spans 17 residues. Looked up from germline, CDR1 is SGDLS and CDR2 is YYNGEE. V was pared by 2 bases and J by 0 bases, with 8 bases of the junction left unmatched. CDR3 in amino acids: CASSVSGSRSSYNEQFF. As DNA, the CDR3 is TGTGCCAGCAGCGTTAGCGGGTCCCGAAGCTCCTACAATGAGCAGTTCTTC.

The chain has TRBV2 and TRBJ2-7; 9 bases map to TRBD1. The CDR3 extends over 15 amino acids. The germline CDR1 and CDR2 sequences are SNHLY and FYNNEI. The junction had 8 bases not matched to a gene; V was cut back by 3 bases and J by 5 bases. The CDR3 bases are TGTGCCAGCAGTGACCCGGGACAGGGTTCCCACGAGCAGTACTTC. Translated, it gives CASSDPGQGSHEQYF.

The chain is built from TRBV27 and TRBJ1-2, with 7 positions matching TRBD1. Per the germline V gene, CDR1 is MNHEY and CDR2 is SMNVEV (reference sequence). The CDR3 spans 16 residues. V shed 3 bases and J 4 bases; nucleotides not matched to a gene: 11. In nucleotides, the CDR3 is TGTGCCAGCAGTTTGACAGGGCTCCTAGACTTCTATGGCTACACCTTC. It translates to CASSLTGLLDFYGYTF.

The rearrangement joins TRBV5-4 to TRBJ1-2; D not resolved. Germline values: CDR1 SGHNT, CDR2 YYREEE (reference sequence). Trimming removed 4 bases at V and 4 bases at J, with 17 bases between. This CDR3 contains 15 residues. The CDR3 loop reads CASSESIWGGYGYTF. The DNA for the CDR3 is TGTGCCAGCAGCGAGTCCATCTGGGGAGGCTATGGCTACACCTTC. Using reference TRBV5-4 and TRBJ1-2 for the parts outside the CDR3, the full variable domain is ETGVTQSPTHLIKTRGQQVTLRCSSQSGHNTVSWYQQALGQGPQFIFQYYREEENGRGNFPPRFSGLQFPNYSSELNVNALELDDSALYLCASSESIWGGYGYTFGSGTRLTVV.

The CDR3 sequence: CAISMTGENIQYF. CDR3 DNA: TGTGCCATCAGTATGACAGGGGAAAACATTCAGTACTTC. The chain is built from TRBV10-3 and TRBJ2-4; 8 nucleotides line up with TRBD1. Germline V CDR1 and CDR2: ENHRY, SYGVKD. The V and J ends lost 5 bases and 5 bases, in that order; junction bases with no gene match: 2. CDR3 length equals 13 residues.

This clone showed up just once. The rearrangement uses TRBV10-3 and TRBJ1-1; TRBD1 agrees at 8 bases. The CDR3 is made up of 14 amino acids. Germline V gene lookup returns CDR1 ENHRY and CDR2 SYGVKD. Germline trimming cut 4 bases from V and 0 bases from J; bases unmatched to any gene: 1. CDR3 DNA sequence: TGTGCCATCAGTGTGGACAGGGTGAACACTGAAGCTTTCTTT. This translates into CAISVDRVNTEAFF.

The CDR3 reads CASSDSRATGGNTIYF. In DNA form, the CDR3 reads TGTGCCAGCAGTGACTCGAGGGCTACGGGGGGAAACACCATATATTTT. J is TRBJ1-3 and V is TRBV6-4; D gene unclear. The CDR3 is made up of 16 amino acids. Trimming cost V 0 bases and J 4 bases, with 13 bases left between them. Germline V lookup: CDR1 MRHNA, CDR2 SNTAGT.

This chain uses TRBV9 with TRBJ2-6, with TRBD2 identical over 9 bases. V was clipped by 4 bases and J by 6 bases; unmatched bases: 11. CDR1 SGDLS and CDR2 YYNGEE come from the germline V gene. The CDR3 covers 17 residues. Here the CDR3 reads CASSSLGGGGKANVLTF. In nucleotides, the CDR3 is TGTGCCAGCAGCTCCCTAGGCGGGGGGGGTAAGGCCAACGTCCTGACTTTC.

This chain connects TRBV3-1 (or the pseudogene TRBV3-2) to TRBJ2-7; maybe TRBD2 (5 bases). This CDR3 region has 17 residues. V lost 2 bases to trimming and J lost 6 bases, with 23 bases between them. CDR1 LGHDT and CDR2 YNNKEL come from the germline V gene (reference sequence). CDR3 protein: CASSQNERGIYVGEQYV. The CDR3 nucleotides read TGTGCCAGCAGCCAAAATGAACGAGGGATCTATGTAGGCGAGCAGTACGTC.

The rearrangement links TRBV11-2 to TRBJ1-2; D gene uncertain. Per the germline V gene, CDR1 is SGHAT and CDR2 is FQNNGV. V was clipped by 5 bases and J by 3 bases, with 10 bases between them. There are 13 residues in the CDR3. In DNA form, the CDR3 reads TGTGCCAGCAGCCCAAGTACTGACTATGGCTACACCTTC. Protein: CASSPSTDYGYTF.

CDR3 loop: CASQEVTFHQETQYF. Here the CDR3 DNA reads TGTGCCAGCCAGGAGGTCACCTTTCACCAAGAGACCCAGTACTTC. The gene calls are TRBV21-1 and TRBJ2-5; the table's D call, TRBD2, has no DNA check behind it. TRBV21-1 is given as a pseudogene. CDR3 length equals 15 residues.